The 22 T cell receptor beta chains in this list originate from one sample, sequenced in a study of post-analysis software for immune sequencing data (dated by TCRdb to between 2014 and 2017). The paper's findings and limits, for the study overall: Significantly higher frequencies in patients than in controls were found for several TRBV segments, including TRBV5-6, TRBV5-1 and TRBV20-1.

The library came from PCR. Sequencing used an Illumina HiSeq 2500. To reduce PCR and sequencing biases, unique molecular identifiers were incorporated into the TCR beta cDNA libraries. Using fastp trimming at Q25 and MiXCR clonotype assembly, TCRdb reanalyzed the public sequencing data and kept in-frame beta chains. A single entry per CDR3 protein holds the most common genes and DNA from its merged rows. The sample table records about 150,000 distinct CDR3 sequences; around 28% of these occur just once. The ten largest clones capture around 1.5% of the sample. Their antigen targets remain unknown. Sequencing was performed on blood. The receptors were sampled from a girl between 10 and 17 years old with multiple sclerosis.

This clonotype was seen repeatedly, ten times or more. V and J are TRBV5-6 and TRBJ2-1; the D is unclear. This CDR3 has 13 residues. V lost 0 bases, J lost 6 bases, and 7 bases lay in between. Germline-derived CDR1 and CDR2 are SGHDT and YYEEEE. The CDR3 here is CASSLVAGNEQFF. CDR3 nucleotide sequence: TGTGCCAGCAGCTTGGTGGCAGGCAATGAGCAGTTCTTC. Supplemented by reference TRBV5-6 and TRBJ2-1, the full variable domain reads DAGVTQSPTHLIKTRGQQVTLRCSPKSGHDTVSWYQQALGQGPQFIFQYYEEEERQRGNFPDRFSGHQFPNYSSELNVNALLLGDSALYLCASSLVAGNEQFFGPGTRLTVL.

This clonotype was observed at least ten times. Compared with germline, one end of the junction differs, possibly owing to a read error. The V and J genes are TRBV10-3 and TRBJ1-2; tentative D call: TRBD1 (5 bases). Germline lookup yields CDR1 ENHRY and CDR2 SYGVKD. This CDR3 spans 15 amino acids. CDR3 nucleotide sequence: TGTGCCATCAGTAGCCTCGGGGGGACTAACTATGACTACACCTTC. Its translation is CAISSLGGTNYDYTF.

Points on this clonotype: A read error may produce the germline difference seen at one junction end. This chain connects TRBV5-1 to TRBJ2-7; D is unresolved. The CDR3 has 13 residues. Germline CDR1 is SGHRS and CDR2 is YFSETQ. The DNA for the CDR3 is TGCGCCAGCAGCTTGGACGGATCCTACGAGCATTACTTC. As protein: CASSLDGSYEHYF. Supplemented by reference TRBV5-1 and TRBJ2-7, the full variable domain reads KAGVTQTPRYLIKTRGQQVTLSCSPISGHRSVSWYQQTPGQGLQFLFEYFSETQRNKGNFPGRFSGRQFSNSRSEMNVSTLELGDSALYLCASSLDGSYEHYFGPGTRLTVT.

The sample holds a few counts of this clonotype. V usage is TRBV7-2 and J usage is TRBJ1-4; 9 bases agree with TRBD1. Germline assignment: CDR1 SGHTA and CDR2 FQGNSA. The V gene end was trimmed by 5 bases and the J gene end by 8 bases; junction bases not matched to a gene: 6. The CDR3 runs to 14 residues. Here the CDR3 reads CASSDRGFREKLFF. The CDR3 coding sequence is TGTGCCAGCAGCGACAGGGGGTTTAGGGAAAAACTGTTTTTT.

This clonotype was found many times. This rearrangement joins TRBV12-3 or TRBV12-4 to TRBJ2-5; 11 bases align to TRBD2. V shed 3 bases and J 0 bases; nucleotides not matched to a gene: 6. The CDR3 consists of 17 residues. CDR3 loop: CASSLFLAGGDQETQYF. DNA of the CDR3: TGTGCCAGCAGTTTGTTCCTAGCGGGAGGAGACCAAGAGACCCAGTACTTC.

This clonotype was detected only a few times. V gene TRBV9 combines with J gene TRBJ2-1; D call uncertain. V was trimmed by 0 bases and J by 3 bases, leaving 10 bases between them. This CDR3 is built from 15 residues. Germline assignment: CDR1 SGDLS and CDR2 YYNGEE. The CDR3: CASSVETAYYNEQFF. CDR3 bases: TGTGCCAGCAGCGTAGAAACGGCCTACTACAATGAGCAGTTCTTC.

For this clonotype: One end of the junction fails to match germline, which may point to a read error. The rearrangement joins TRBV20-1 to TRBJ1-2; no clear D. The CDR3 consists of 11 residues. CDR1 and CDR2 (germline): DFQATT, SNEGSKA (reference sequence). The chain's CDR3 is CRARASWGYTF. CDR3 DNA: TGCAGGGCTAGAGCCTCGTGGGGCTACACCTTC.

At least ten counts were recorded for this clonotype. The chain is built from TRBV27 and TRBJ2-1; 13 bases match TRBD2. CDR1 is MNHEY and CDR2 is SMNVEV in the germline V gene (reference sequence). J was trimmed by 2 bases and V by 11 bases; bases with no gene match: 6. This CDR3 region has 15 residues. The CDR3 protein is CASRTSGGPYNEQFF. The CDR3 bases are TGTGCCTCCAGGACTAGCGGGGGACCCTACAATGAGCAGTTCTTC.

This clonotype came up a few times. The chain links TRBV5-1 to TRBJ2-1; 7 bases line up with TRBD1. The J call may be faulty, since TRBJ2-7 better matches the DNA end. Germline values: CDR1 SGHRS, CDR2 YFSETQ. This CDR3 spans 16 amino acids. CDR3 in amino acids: CASSTRQGGTYNEQYF. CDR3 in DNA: TGCGCCAGCAGCACCCGACAGGGTGGAACCTACAATGAGCAGTACTTC.

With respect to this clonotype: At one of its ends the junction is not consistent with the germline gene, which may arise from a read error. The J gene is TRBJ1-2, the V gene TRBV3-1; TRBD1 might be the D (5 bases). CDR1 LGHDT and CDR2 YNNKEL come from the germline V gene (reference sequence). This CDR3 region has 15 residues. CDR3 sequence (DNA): TGTACCAGCAGCCAAGGGGCAGCGAACAACTATGGCTACACCTTC. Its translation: CTSSQGAANNYGYTF.

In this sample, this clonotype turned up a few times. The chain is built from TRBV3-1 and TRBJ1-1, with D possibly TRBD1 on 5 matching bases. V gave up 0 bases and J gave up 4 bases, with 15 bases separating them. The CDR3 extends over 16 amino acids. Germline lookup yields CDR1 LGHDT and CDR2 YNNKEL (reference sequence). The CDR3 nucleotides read TGTGCCAGCAGCCAAGATCGGGGAGGGGATTTCACTGAAGCTTTCTTT. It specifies CASSQDRGGDFTEAFF.

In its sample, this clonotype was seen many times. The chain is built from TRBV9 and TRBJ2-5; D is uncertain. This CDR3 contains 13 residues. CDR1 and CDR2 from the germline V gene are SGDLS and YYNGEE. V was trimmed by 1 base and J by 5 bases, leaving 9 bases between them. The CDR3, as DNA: TGTGCCAGCAGCGTACCGGATGGGGAGACCCAGTACTTC. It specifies CASSVPDGETQYF.

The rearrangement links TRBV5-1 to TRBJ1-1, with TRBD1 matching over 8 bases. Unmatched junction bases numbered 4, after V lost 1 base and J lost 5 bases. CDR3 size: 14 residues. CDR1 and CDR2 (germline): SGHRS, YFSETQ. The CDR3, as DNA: TGCGCCAGCAGCTTGCAGGGGGCCGGAACTGAAGCTTTCTTT. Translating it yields CASSLQGAGTEAFF.

This chain's CDR3 is CASSEQTEGLQFF. The DNA of the CDR3 is TGTGCCAGCAGCGAACAAACAGAGGGTTTGCAGTTCTTC. The chain carries TRBV21-1 and TRBJ2-1; no check of the table's D call, TRBD1, against the DNA was made. TRBV21-1 is noted as a pseudogene. This CDR3 comprises 13 residues.

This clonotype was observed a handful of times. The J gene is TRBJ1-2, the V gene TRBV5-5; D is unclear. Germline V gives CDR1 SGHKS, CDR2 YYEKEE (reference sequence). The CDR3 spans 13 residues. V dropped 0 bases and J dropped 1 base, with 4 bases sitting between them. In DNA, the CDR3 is TGTGCCAGCAGCTTGGACGATAACTATGGCTACACCTTC. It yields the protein CASSLDDNYGYTF.

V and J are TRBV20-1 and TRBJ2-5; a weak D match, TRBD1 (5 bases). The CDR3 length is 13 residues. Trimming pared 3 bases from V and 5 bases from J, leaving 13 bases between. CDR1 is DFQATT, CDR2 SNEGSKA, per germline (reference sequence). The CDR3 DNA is TGCAGTGCTAGGGACACCTCTCAGGAGACCCAGTACTTC. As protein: CSARDTSQETQYF.

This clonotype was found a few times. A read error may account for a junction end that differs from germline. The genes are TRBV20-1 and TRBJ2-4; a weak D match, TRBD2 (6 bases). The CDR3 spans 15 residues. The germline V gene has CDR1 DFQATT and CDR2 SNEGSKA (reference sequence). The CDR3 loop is CSAQAEGGAKNVQYF. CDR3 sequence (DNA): TGCAGTGCCCAGGCCGAGGGCGGGGCCAAAAACGTTCAGTACTTC.

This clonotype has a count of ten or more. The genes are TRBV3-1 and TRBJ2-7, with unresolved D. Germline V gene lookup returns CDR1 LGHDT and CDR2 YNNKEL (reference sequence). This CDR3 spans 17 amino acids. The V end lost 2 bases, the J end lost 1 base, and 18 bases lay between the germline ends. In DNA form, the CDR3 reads TGTGCCAGCAGCCAATTGGGATCTAATGTTTCGTCCTACGAGCAGTACTTC. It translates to CASSQLGSNVSSYEQYF.

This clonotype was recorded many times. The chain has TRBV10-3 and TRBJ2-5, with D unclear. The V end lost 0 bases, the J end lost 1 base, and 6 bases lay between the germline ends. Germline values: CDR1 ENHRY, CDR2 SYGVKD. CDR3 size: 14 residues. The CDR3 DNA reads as TGTGCCATCAGTGAGTCGGCAGCCCAAGAGACCCAGTACTTC. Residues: CAISESAAQETQYF.

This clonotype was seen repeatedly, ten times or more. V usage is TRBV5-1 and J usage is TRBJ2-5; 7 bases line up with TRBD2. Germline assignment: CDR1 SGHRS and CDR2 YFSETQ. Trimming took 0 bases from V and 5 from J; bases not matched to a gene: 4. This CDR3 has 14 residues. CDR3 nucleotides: TGCGCCAGCAGCTTGGGCGGGAGTGACGAGACCCAGTACTTC. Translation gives CASSLGGSDETQYF.

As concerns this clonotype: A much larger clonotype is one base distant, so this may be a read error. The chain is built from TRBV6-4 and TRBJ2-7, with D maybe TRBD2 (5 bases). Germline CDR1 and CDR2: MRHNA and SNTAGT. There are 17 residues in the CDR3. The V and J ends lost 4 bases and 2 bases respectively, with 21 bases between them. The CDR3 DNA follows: TGTGCCAGCAGTGGCCCCTATGAGGACTTGAAGCCCTACGAGCAGTACTTC. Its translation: CASSGPYEDLKPYEQYF.

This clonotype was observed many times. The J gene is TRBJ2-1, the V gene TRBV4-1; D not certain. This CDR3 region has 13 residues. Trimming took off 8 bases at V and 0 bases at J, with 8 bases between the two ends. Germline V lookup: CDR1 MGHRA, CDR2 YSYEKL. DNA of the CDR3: TGCGCCAGCGGGGTAAGCTCCTACAATGAGCAGTTCTTC. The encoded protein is CASGVSSYNEQFF.